These T cell receptor beta chains were read from a single sample in a study of T cells in localized non-small cell lung cancer. The data were produced by immunoSEQ multiplex PCR, yet TCRdb's version contains in-frame clones alone and is incomplete. This table has roughly 64,000 clones, roughly 80% appearing once. Here the sequenced sample was PBMCs, taken before any cancer treatment. These receptors were obtained from a man aged 40 to 75 with stage II lung adenocarcinoma. The CDR3 runs from the conserved cysteine through the conserved F or W. Each record gives: J gene, clone size, D gene, V gene, CDR3 DNA, CDR3 protein. The D gene is left open where the match is weak. Clone sizes are given selectively: once, few, many, or a class where the clone is expanded.

>TRBJ2-3|few|.|TRBV5-6
TGTGCCAGCAGCTTGTGGGGCGCAGGGACCTCAGATACGCAGTATTTT
CASSLWGAGTSDTQYF
>TRBJ2-3|.|.|TRBV7-2
TGTGCCAGCGCACGTGGCGGCGCTAGCACAGATACGCAGTATTTT
CASARGGASTDTQYF
>TRBJ1-2|few|.|TRBV7-2
TGTGCCAGCAGCCCAGAAGGCGGGGCCCTCGGCTATGGCTACACCTTC
CASSPEGGALGYGYTF
>TRBJ2-2|few|.|TRBV28
TGTGCCAGCAGTCCGGGGCTCGGGGAGCTGTTTTTT
CASSPGLGELFF
>TRBJ2-5|few|.|TRBV19
TGTGCCAGTAGTATAGATCGTGCGGAAGAGACCCAGTACTTC
CASSIDRAEETQYF
>TRBJ2-7|.|.|TRBV21-1
TGTGCCAGCAGCAAAGGGGACAGGGTCTACTCCTACGAGCAGTACTTC
CASSKGDRVYSYEQYF
>TRBJ2-7|few|.|TRBV9
TGTGCCAGCAGCCCCCCCAATGCGGTGTCCTACGAGCAGTACTTC
CASSPPNAVSYEQYF
>TRBJ2-4|.|TRBD2|TRBV5-4
TGTGCCAGCAGCCCTGGACTAGCGGGAGTCAAAAACATTCAGTACTTC
CASSPGLAGVKNIQYF
>TRBJ2-1|.|TRBD2|TRBV5-1
TGCGCCAGCAGCTTGGCCCCCGGGAGGTACAATGAGCAGTTCTTC
CASSLAPGRYNEQFF
>TRBJ2-1|.|.|TRBV7-9
TGTGCCAGCAGCTTACCGTACAAAGGGGACAATGAGCAGTTCTTC
CASSLPYKGDNEQFF
>TRBJ1-5|.|.|TRBV19
TGTGCCAGTATTAAGGGAAATAGCAATCAGCCCCAGCATTTT
CASIKGNSNQPQHF
>TRBJ2-1|once|TRBD1|TRBV4-1
TGCGCCAGCAGCCAAGCCGGGACAGCCTTTTACAATGAGCAGTTCTTC
CASSQAGTAFYNEQFF
>TRBJ2-1|.|.|TRBV29-1
TGCAGCGCCTTGGCGGGGGGACAGGGCTCCTACAATGAGCAGTTCTTC
CSALAGGQGSYNEQFF
>TRBJ2-1|.|TRBD1|TRBV7-2
TGTGCCAGCAGCTTCCCGGGACAGGGGAGTGAGCAGTTCTTC
CASSFPGQGSEQFF
>TRBJ2-5|.|.|TRBV7-9
TGTGCCAGCAGCCCCCGGACGGGACAAGAGACCCAGTACTTC
CASSPRTGQETQYF
>TRBJ1-4|.|.|TRBV5-4
TGTGCCAGCAGCCAGCGAGGGGAGACTAATGAAAAACTGTTTTTT
CASSQRGETNEKLFF
>TRBJ1-5|.|.|TRBV30
TGTGCCTGGAGTGTATCAGAGAATCAGCCCCAGCATTTT
CAWSVSENQPQHF
>TRBJ2-5|.|.|TRBV4-1
TGCGCCAGCAGGAAGAGGGAAGGAGAGACCCAGTACTTC
CASRKREGETQYF
>TRBJ1-1|once|.|TRBV5-1
TGCGCCAGCAGCTTGGTGAGGGGAAAAGCTTTCTTT
CASSLVRGKAFF
>TRBJ2-7|.|.|TRBV6-5
TGTGCCAGCAGTCTCGGGAACCCCTACGAGCAGTACTTC
CASSLGNPYEQYF
>TRBJ1-1|.|.|TRBV29-1
TGCAGCTCTGGTGGGGTAGGGAACACTGAAGCTTTCTTT
CSSGGVGNTEAFF
>TRBJ1-2|.|.|TRBV6-5
TGTGCCAGCAGTTACTCTTTACTCCAACCCTATGGCTACACCTTC
CASSYSLLQPYGYTF